These T cell receptor beta chains were read from a single sample in a study of blood T cell repertoires in COVID-19. The assay was immunoSEQ multiplex PCR, and TCRdb's table has in-frame clones only and misses some. The repertoire holds about 200,000 clones, with under 90% as singletons. The material sequenced was peripheral blood. Receptor source: a man over 45 with acute or convalescent COVID-19. CDR3s include the opening cysteine and the closing phenylalanine or tryptophan. A D gene is named only where the DNA matches it firmly.

v_gene	j_gene	d_gene	CDR3nt	CDR3aa
TRBV5-5	TRBJ1-2	TRBD1	TGTGCCAGCAGCGGGATAGGGACAGGGCCTGGCTACACCTTC	CASSGIGTGPGYTF
TRBV19	TRBJ1-5	TRBD1	TGTGCCAGTAGTATCTCCGGGACAGGTCACTATAGCAATCAGCCCCAGCATTTT	CASSISGTGHYSNQPQHF
TRBV19	TRBJ1-5	TRBD1	TGTGCCAGTAGTTGGGACAGGGGGCACAGTCAGCCCCAGCATTTT	CASSWDRGHSQPQHF
TRBV5-1	TRBJ2-7	NA	TGCGCCAGCAGCTTGGGTGCAGGATCGACCTACGAGCAGTACTTC	CASSLGAGSTYEQYF
TRBV13	TRBJ2-5	NA	TGTGCCAGCAGCTTCAGGCTCCAGACCCAGTACTTC	CASSFRLQTQYF
TRBV7-2	TRBJ1-1	NA	TGTGCCAGCAGCTTAGGGGGGGGGATCTCAACACTAGGAGCTTTCTTT	CASSLGGGISTLGAFF
TRBV11-2	TRBJ2-1	TRBD2	TGTGCCAGCAGCTTAGTAGCGGGGAGCTACAATGAGCAGTTCTTC	CASSLVAGSYNEQFF
TRBV12-3/TRBV12-4	TRBJ1-2	NA	TGTGCCAGCAGTTTAGGGGCTATCTATGGCTACACCTTC	CASSLGAIYGYTF
TRBV18	TRBJ1-6	NA	TGTGCCAGCTCACCTCAGGTCGAAAGTAATTCACCCCTCCACTTT	CASSPQVESNSPLHF
TRBV11-2	TRBJ1-1	TRBD1	TGTGCCAGCAGCTTAGCAGGGGGCCTCGCGACCAGCTTT	CASSLAGGLATSF
TRBV5-1	TRBJ2-1	NA	TGCGCCAGCAGCTTGGGGCCCCGAAGGACAGATCAAGATGAGCAGTTCTTC	CASSLGPRRTDQDEQFF